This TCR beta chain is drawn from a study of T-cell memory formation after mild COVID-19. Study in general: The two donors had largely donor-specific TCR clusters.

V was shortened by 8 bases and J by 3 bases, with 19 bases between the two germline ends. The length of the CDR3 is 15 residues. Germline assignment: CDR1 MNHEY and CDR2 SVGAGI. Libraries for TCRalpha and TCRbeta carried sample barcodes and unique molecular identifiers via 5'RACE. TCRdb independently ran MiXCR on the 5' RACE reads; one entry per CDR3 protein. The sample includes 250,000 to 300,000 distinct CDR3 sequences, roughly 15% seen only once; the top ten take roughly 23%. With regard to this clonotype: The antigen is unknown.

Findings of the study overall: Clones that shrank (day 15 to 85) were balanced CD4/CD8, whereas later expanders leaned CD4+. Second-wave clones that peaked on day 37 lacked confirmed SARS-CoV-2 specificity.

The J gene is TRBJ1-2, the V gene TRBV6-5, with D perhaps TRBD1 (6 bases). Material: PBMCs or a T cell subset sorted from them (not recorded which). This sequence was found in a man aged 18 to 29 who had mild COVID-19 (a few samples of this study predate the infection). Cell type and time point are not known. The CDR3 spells CASGGPGVSDYGYTF. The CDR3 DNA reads TGTGCCAGCGGAGGGCCAGGGGTATCGGACTATGGCTACACCTTC.